This passage covers 11 T cell receptor beta chains from one sample sequenced in a study of T cells in Graves' hyperthyroidism and ophthalmopathy (dated by TCRdb to between 2018 and 2020). Library preparation employed multiplex PCR. The instrument was an Illumina HiSeq 2000. The TCR beta CDR3 regions were amplified from the RNA transcripts. The first round of RT-PCR for the TCR CDR3 was performed with the HTBI primer set and the Qiagen OneStep RT-PCR kit. TCRdb redid the processing of the public reads, applying fastp at Q25 and MiXCR, and retained in-frame beta chains. Every distinct CDR3 protein forms one entry, paired with its most common genes and DNA. The sample table holds approximately 420,000 distinct CDR3 sequences, of which roughly 15% were seen once. The top ten constitute about 4.9% of the sample. Sequencing input: blood. The receptors stem from a woman aged 18-29 years with Graves' hyperthyroidism.

This clonotype was counted ten times or more. V and J are TRBV27 and TRBJ2-1; D is unresolved. The germline V and J ends were trimmed by 2 bases and 5 bases, with 7 bases remaining between them. The CDR3 runs to 13 residues. Germline assignment: CDR1 MNHEY and CDR2 SMNVEV (reference sequence). The CDR3 DNA is TGTGCCAGCAGTTTAATAACCAACAATGAGCAGTTCTTC. Translating gives CASSLITNNEQFF.

The chain carries TRBV9 and TRBJ2-3, with D perhaps matching TRBD2 (6 bases). In germline, CDR1 is SGDLS, CDR2 YYNGEE. CDR3 length: 17 residues. V lost 3 bases and J lost 6, with 23 bases in between. CDR3 in amino acids: CASSAQPREVGGDTQYF. CDR3 bases: TGTGCCAGCAGCGCGCAGCCGAGAGAAGTCGGAGGGGATACGCAGTATTTT.

Comment on this clonotype: An end of the junction differs from the germline gene, which may be a read error. The chain couples TRBV7-8 to TRBJ2-7; the D gene is possibly TRBD2 (7 bases). The CDR3 consists of 15 residues. Germline V gene sequence: CDR1 SGHVS, CDR2 FQNEAQ. The CDR3 DNA is TGTGTCAGCAGCTACAGGGAGGGTTGGGACTACGAGCAGTACTTC. Protein: CVSSYREGWDYEQYF.

In regard to this clonotype: One base away lies a much larger clone, so this may be a sequencing read error. The chain employs TRBV12-3 or TRBV12-4 and TRBJ1-1, with unresolved D. This CDR3 comprises 11 residues. Trimming left V 8 bases short and J 6 bases short, with 10 bases between. The CDR3 protein is CASLENAEAFF. The CDR3 DNA follows: TGTGCCAGCCTTGAAAACGCTGAAGCTTTCTTT.

This clonotype appeared many times. This chain uses TRBV30 with TRBJ2-7; no definite D call. Germline assignment: CDR1 GTSNPN and CDR2 SVGIG (reference sequence). Trimming stripped 2 bases from V and 3 bases from J, with 11 bases between. The CDR3 consists of 13 residues. CDR3 bases: TGTGCCTGGAGTAGGCGAGATAGCTACGAGCAGTACTTC. Protein: CAWSRRDSYEQYF.

V gene TRBV5-4 combines with J gene TRBJ2-1; TRBD2 matches 14 bases. Germline loops: CDR1 SGHNT, CDR2 YYREEE (reference sequence). The trim removed 6 bases at V and 0 bases at J, leaving 5 bases unmatched. The CDR3 has 17 amino acids. The CDR3 sequence: CASNPGTSGSSYNEQFF. CDR3 DNA: TGTGCCAGCAACCCCGGGACTAGCGGGAGCTCCTACAATGAGCAGTTCTTC.

This clonotype was counted ten times or more. This rearrangement joins TRBV5-1 to TRBJ2-1; tentative D call: TRBD2 (5 bases). V shed 1 base and J shed 5 bases, with 7 bases lying between them. The germline V gene encodes CDR1 SGHRS and CDR2 YFSETQ. This CDR3 comprises 13 residues. The CDR3 DNA follows: TGCGCCAGCAGCTTGATCGGGAACAATGAGCAGTTCTTC. Its protein is CASSLIGNNEQFF. The complete variable domain, with remaining parts taken from reference TRBV5-1 and TRBJ2-1, reads KAGVTQTPRYLIKTRGQQVTLSCSPISGHRSVSWYQQTPGQGLQFLFEYFSETQRNKGNFPGRFSGRQFSNSRSEMNVSTLELGDSALYLCASSLIGNNEQFFGPGTRLTVL.

The CDR3 DNA is TGCAGTGCTAGGCCTCCCGGGACCCAGAAAAACATTCAGTACTTC. Its translation is CSARPPGTQKNIQYF. V gene TRBV20-1 combines with J gene TRBJ2-4; possibly TRBD1 or TRBD2 for D (5 bases each). The CDR3 extends over 15 amino acids. The ends were cut back, 3 bases at V and 4 bases at J, with 16 bases in the middle. Germline-derived CDR1 and CDR2 are DFQATT and SNEGSKA (reference sequence).

The CDR3 sequence: CAWRDRGFLQSYTF. The CDR3 nucleotides are TGTGCCTGGAGGGACAGGGGGTTCTTGCAAAGCTACACCTTC. The chain employs TRBV30 and TRBJ1-2; 10 bases match TRBD1. The CDR3 covers 14 residues. CDR1 is GTSNPN, CDR2 SVGIG, per germline (reference sequence). Losses at the gene ends were 3 bases for V and 9 bases for J; bases not matched to a gene: 10.

This clonotype has a handful of counts. The rearrangement uses TRBV10-3 and TRBJ1-3; D unclear. CDR1 is ENHRY, CDR2 SYGVKD, per germline. The CDR3 length is 11 residues. The germline V and J ends were trimmed by 10 bases and 4 bases, with 8 bases remaining between them. The CDR3 region is CATYEGNTIYF. CDR3 DNA: TGTGCCACATATGAGGGAAACACCATATATTTT.

This clonotype was counted many times. The chain joins TRBV28 to TRBJ1-1; no definite D call. This CDR3 contains 11 residues. The V end lost 2 bases, the J end lost 10 bases, and 8 bases lay between the germline ends. Germline lookup yields CDR1 MDHEN and CDR2 SYDVKM. The DNA of the CDR3 is TGTGCCAGCAGTTTAGGCCTGCGAGCTTTCTTT. It yields the protein CASSLGLRAFF.